This T cell receptor beta chain was sequenced for a study of blood T cell repertoires in COVID-19 (dated by TCRdb to about 2020). About the study as a whole: Samples from collaborators originated in the United States, Italy and Spain and spanned both the acute and convalescent phases of COVID-19. The material from the prospective study consisted of cDNA or gDNA derived from T cells, B-cell-depleted T cells, or PBMCs. The dataset comprised deeply sampled blood TCRbeta repertoires from subjects exposed to, actively infected with, or recovered from COVID-19. The repertoires were released in a freely available public database meant as a resource for research on the immune response to SARS-CoV-2. Samples came from the ongoing ImmuneRACE study (first 160 participants) plus 1,254 subjects from 6 global collaborators. The sample metadata nearly always contained a de-identified subject ID, COVID-19 status, age in years and sex. HLA class I and class II types, where available, came from metadata supplied by the sample provider rather than from assay-based typing. On the study overall, not on this receptor specifically: Clinical and demographic metadata were provided uncurated, with the amount varying by source and participant.

Notes on this clone: This clone's antigen is unknown. No per-base quality is available; no much larger clone lies one base away.

TCRbeta CDR3 regions were amplified from genomic DNA by means of the immunoSEQ Assay, a bias-controlled multiplex PCR. The study's processing was this. Nucleated cell counts per sample were estimated from amplification of reference gene primers within the assay. To quantify the absolute abundance of each unique TCRbeta CDR3 rearrangement, sequence reads were collapsed and filtered. For each sample, productive Simpson clonality was calculated as the square root of Simpson's diversity index across productive rearrangements. The table was pulled from immuneACCESS by TCRdb, which kept in-frame rearrangements only. Such tables lose some clones; where checked, under half of the loss comes from unresolved V genes, and the rest has no known cause. D and trimming come from the DNA, and the V and J calls and clone size come from that table. The sample profile shows roughly 90,000 clones; approximately 85% of them were found once. About an eighth of the sample rests with the top ten.

From its cysteine to its phenylalanine, the CDR3 spans 17 amino acids. Only the CDR3 DNA stays, 51 bases, in frame from base 1. The germline V gene supplies CDR1 SGHTA and CDR2 FQGTGA. The germline V and J ends show losses of 5 bases and 7 bases respectively, and no gene match explains 14 bases of the junction. The collaborating institutions used their own protocols to collect whole blood in K2EDTA tubes. For TCRbeta analysis, collaborator samples were shipped as frozen whole blood, as isolated PBMCs, or as DNA extracted from either sample type. This TCR derives from a human donor in a cohort sampled during active COVID-19. Sequenced input: peripheral blood. Here the chain combines TRBV7-3 and TRBJ2-1; 10 junctional bases match TRBD2. The CDR3: CASSPRASGSVWNEQFF. The bases read TGTGCCAGCAGCCCTAGGGCTAGCGGGAGCGTCTGGAATGAGCAGTTCTTC.